These T cell receptor beta chains were read from a single sample in a study of spatial heterogeneity in lung cancer. Via MiXCR, TCRdb re-called the 5' RACE reads, giving one row per CDR3 protein. The sample has about 52,000 distinct CDR3 sequences; 7.4% are singletons. The sequences come from PBMCs, collected at follow-up. The receptors were gathered from a female donor with early-stage non-small cell lung cancer. Both conserved end residues are part of each CDR3. Fields, in order: V gene, CDR3 protein.

V gene: TRBV2
CDR3 protein: CASSGGEGLTMNTEAFF

V gene: TRBV3-1
CDR3 protein: CASSQFLLGDTQYF

V gene: TRBV7-8
CDR3 protein: CASSLSIAGGDTQYF

V gene: TRBV5-5
CDR3 protein: CASRAGGGYTQYF

V gene: TRBV12-3/TRBV12-4
CDR3 protein: CASSWDRTSPLHF

V gene: TRBV10-2
CDR3 protein: CASSSGGTDTQYF

V gene: TRBV18
CDR3 protein: CASSPSGGGNYGYTF

V gene: TRBV29-1
CDR3 protein: CSVSRGHRLDGYTF

V gene: TRBV5-1
CDR3 protein: CASSLSSYEQYF

V gene: TRBV29-1
CDR3 protein: CSVERGSDGYTF

V gene: TRBV12-3/TRBV12-4
CDR3 protein: CASSLTTDTDTQYF

V gene: TRBV13
CDR3 protein: CASSLLGGGPTDTQYF

V gene: TRBV7-2
CDR3 protein: CASTSVWTDTQYF

V gene: TRBV29-1
CDR3 protein: CSVGTDYGYTF

V gene: TRBV7-3
CDR3 protein: CASSPDLGTQYF

V gene: TRBV19
CDR3 protein: CDGTYISNQPQHF

V gene: TRBV9
CDR3 protein: CASSVRGQNTGELFF

V gene: TRBV5-1
CDR3 protein: CASSSGTGEIGNQPQHF

V gene: TRBV6-5
CDR3 protein: CASSKEGTGDNSPLHF

V gene: TRBV5-1
CDR3 protein: CASSARGTGPEEQYF

V gene: TRBV7-8
CDR3 protein: CASSSVGTVTEAFF

V gene: TRBV7-2
CDR3 protein: CASSLATGLVQETQYF

V gene: TRBV18
CDR3 protein: CASSPGRPEEKLFF

V gene: TRBV30
CDR3 protein: CAADGNTGELFF

V gene: TRBV30
CDR3 protein: CAYTSGPPYEQYF

V gene: TRBV12-3/TRBV12-4
CDR3 protein: CASRFRGGLTGELFF

V gene: TRBV10-3
CDR3 protein: CAIRLDHRENTEAFF

V gene: TRBV28
CDR3 protein: CASSVTGYGTDTQYF

V gene: TRBV18
CDR3 protein: CASSPGQGNGYTF

V gene: TRBV20-1
CDR3 protein: CSARGHRDEQYF

V gene: TRBV2
CDR3 protein: CASNGNTEAFF

V gene: TRBV5-1
CDR3 protein: CASSPIGTTGTGTEAFF

V gene: TRBV7-9
CDR3 protein: CASSSSGSQETQYF

V gene: TRBV20-1
CDR3 protein: CSATGTTTEAFF

V gene: TRBV5-1
CDR3 protein: CASSSPSGTYYGYTF

V gene: TRBV6-5
CDR3 protein: CASSYSASLPRYEQYF